This passage covers 27 T cell receptor beta chains from one sample sequenced in a study of T-cell reconstitution after alpha-beta-depleted transplantation in children. Using unique molecular identifiers, the investigators prepared the TCRbeta library. In TCRdb, the PCR reads were re-called with MiXCR into one record per CDR3 protein. Among hundreds of thousands of distinct CDR3 sequences listed, 9.9% were seen once. Source: PBMCs from the stem cell graft donor, taken from the stem cell graft. These receptors were obtained from a human donor who donated a stem cell graft to a child with SCID.

This clonotype was seen a handful of times. The chain is built from TRBV2 and TRBJ1-4, with D perhaps TRBD1 (5 bases). V dropped 2 bases and J dropped 4 bases, with 14 bases sitting between them. CDR1 SNHLY and CDR2 FYNNEI come from the germline V gene. The CDR3 is made up of 16 amino acids. The CDR3 is CASSELWGSGNEKLFF. The CDR3 coding sequence is TGTGCCAGCAGTGAACTATGGGGGTCCGGTAATGAAAAACTGTTTTTT.

This clonotype appeared a few times. The V call is TRBV7-3, the J call TRBJ2-1, with 12 bases identical to TRBD2. J was trimmed by 3 bases and V by 5 bases; bases with no gene match: 5. The CDR3 is made up of 16 amino acids. Germline-derived CDR1 and CDR2 are SGHTA and FQGTGA. CDR3 residues: CASSPRTSGVYNEQFF. As DNA, the CDR3 is TGTGCCAGCAGCCCCCGGACTAGCGGGGTCTACAATGAGCAGTTCTTC. Combining the CDR3 with reference TRBV7-3 and TRBJ2-1 gives the whole variable domain GAGVSQTPSNKVTEKGKYVELRCDPISGHTALYWYRQSLGQGPEFLIYFQGTGAADDSGLPNDRFFAVRPEGSVSTLKIQRTERGDSAVYLCASSPRTSGVYNEQFFGPGTRLTVL.

This chain links TRBV5-1 with TRBJ1-4; maybe TRBD1 (5 bases). Germline V lookup: CDR1 SGHRS, CDR2 YFSETQ. The V end was cut by 5 bases, the J end by 8 bases, with 19 bases between. CDR3 length: 15 amino acids. CDR3 DNA: TGCGCCAGCAGAGCCGGAGGGGATTTTTACGAAAAACTGTTTTTT. This codes for CASRAGGDFYEKLFF.

The rearrangement joins TRBV4-2 to TRBJ2-5, with 8 bases that match TRBD2. The J segment lost 1 base and the V segment lost 0 bases, leaving 7 bases of the junction unmatched. Germline V CDR1 and CDR2: LGHNA, YNFKEQ. The CDR3 runs 17 residues. The CDR3 protein is CASSQEGGGPPQETQYF. The CDR3 DNA sequence: TGTGCCAGCAGCCAAGAGGGCGGGGGGCCCCCCCAAGAGACCCAGTACTTC.

The sample holds a few counts of this clonotype. The V and J genes are TRBV7-8 and TRBJ1-3, with D perhaps matching TRBD1 (5 bases). CDR1 and CDR2 (germline): SGHVS, FQNEAQ. V lost 1 base and J 5 bases, leaving 12 bases between the germline ends. This CDR3 has 15 residues. In DNA form, the CDR3 reads TGTGCCAGCAGCTTAGAATCAGGGCTCAGAAACACCATATATTTT. It translates to CASSLESGLRNTIYF.

CDR3 coding DNA: TGTGCTAGTGGTTTGTACGGGGGAGGAGGCGAAAAACTGTTTTTT. Protein sequence: CASGLYGGGGEKLFF. This chain connects TRBV12-5 to TRBJ1-4; TRBD1 is a possible D gene (5 bases). Germline lookup yields CDR1 LGHNT and CDR2 FRNRAP. CDR3 size: 15 residues. V lost 2 bases and J 8 bases, leaving 15 bases between the germline ends.

This clonotype was detected ten times or more. The J gene is TRBJ1-2, the V gene TRBV29-1; D gene ambiguous. The germline V and J ends were trimmed by 0 bases and 4 bases, with 15 bases remaining between them. This CDR3 is 15 amino acids long. Germline-derived CDR1 and CDR2 are SQVTM and ANQGSEA. The CDR3 here is CSVEDQNSLGYGYTF. CDR3 DNA: TGCAGCGTTGAAGATCAAAACAGTTTGGGCTATGGCTACACCTTC.

This clonotype was picked up many times. The chain couples TRBV6-1 to TRBJ2-7; D might be TRBD2 (5 bases). CDR1 MNHNS and CDR2 SASEGT come from the germline V gene. The CDR3 runs to 16 residues. Trimming shortened V by 6 bases and J by 5 bases, and 23 bases separated the two germline ends. The CDR3: CASSLGLGLMSDEQYF. CDR3 bases: TGTGCCAGCAGCCTGGGGTTAGGACTCATGTCTGACGAGCAGTACTTC.

Many counts were recorded for this clonotype. CDR3 region: CASISGVVIDTQYF. CDR3 coding DNA: TGTGCCAGCATTTCTGGGGTCGTAATAGATACGCAGTATTTT. The chain uses TRBV2 and TRBJ2-3; D ambiguous. Trimming removed 7 bases from V and 5 bases from J, with 16 bases in between. Germline CDR1 is SNHLY and CDR2 is FYNNEI. This CDR3 contains 14 residues.

This clonotype has more than one count but fewer than ten. The chain combines TRBV20-1 with TRBJ2-3; D might be TRBD2 (6 bases). CDR3 length: 14 residues. Germline CDR1 DFQATT, CDR2 SNEGSKA (reference sequence). V was trimmed by 6 bases and J by 0 bases, leaving 13 bases between them. CDR3 amino acids: CSATGDFSTDTQYF. CDR3 nucleotides: TGCAGTGCCACGGGGGACTTTAGCACAGATACGCAGTATTTT.

This clonotype was counted ten times or more. This sequence joins TRBV5-1 and TRBJ2-3; D is perhaps TRBD2 (6 bases). The CDR3 totals 15 residues. Germline CDR1 reads SGHRS; CDR2 reads YFSETQ. V lost 7 bases and J 0 bases, leaving 15 bases between the germline ends. The DNA of the CDR3 is TGCGCCAGCCTACCGGGGGACTCTAGCACAGATACGCAGTATTTT. Translation: CASLPGDSSTDTQYF.

This clonotype showed up many times. The chain couples TRBV5-1 to TRBJ2-1; a possible D gene is TRBD2 (6 bases). Germline lookup yields CDR1 SGHRS and CDR2 YFSETQ. The V end lost 5 bases, the J end lost 0 bases, and 12 bases lay between the germline ends. This CDR3 has 15 amino acids. The CDR3 loop is CASSPDGSSYNEQFF. The CDR3 region has the DNA TGCGCCAGCAGTCCGGACGGGAGCTCCTACAATGAGCAGTTCTTC.

This sequence joins TRBV25-1 and TRBJ1-4, with TRBD1 matching over 10 bases. Germline CDR1 MGHDK, CDR2 SYGVNS. Trimming removed 4 bases from V and 10 bases from J; junction bases left unmatched: 6. CDR3 length: 14 amino acids. The CDR3: CASSATGGVGKLFF. CDR3 nucleotides: TGTGCCAGCAGTGCGACAGGGGGCGTAGGAAAACTGTTTTTT.

This clonotype was observed at least ten times. The CDR3 DNA reads TGTGCCAGTACCGGGACCTTGAACACTGAAGCTTTCTTT. Translated, it gives CASTGTLNTEAFF. The rearrangement joins TRBV27 to TRBJ1-1; D may be TRBD1 (5 bases). Germline CDR1 reads MNHEY; CDR2 reads SMNVEV (reference sequence). CDR3 length equals 13 residues. V was pared by 9 bases and J by 0 bases, with 11 bases between.

This clonotype showed up many times. The chain combines TRBV3-1 with TRBJ2-7; no definite D call. With 3 bases removed from V and 3 bases from J, the gap between germline ends came to 15 bases. Per germline, CDR1 LGHDT and CDR2 YNNKEL (reference sequence). The CDR3 is 15 residues long. The CDR3 coding sequence is TGTGCCAGCAGCCAGGGTCGGCTGACCTTCTACGAGCAGTACTTC. Translated, it gives CASSQGRLTFYEQYF.

This clonotype showed up just a few times. The chain uses TRBV5-1 and TRBJ2-7; 8 nucleotides agree with TRBD1. The CDR3 is 17 amino acids. The germline V gene encodes CDR1 SGHRS and CDR2 YFSETQ. V was pared by 3 bases and J by 1 base, with 12 bases of the junction left unmatched. The DNA for the CDR3 is TGCGCCAGCAGCTACCTTACCGGGACAGGAAATTCCTACGAGCAGTACTTC. Protein: CASSYLTGTGNSYEQYF.

Turning to this clonotype: A much larger clone lies one base from this, so it may be a read error. This CDR3 is CSARGGQVNNQPQHF. In nucleotides, the CDR3 is TGCAGTGCTAGGGGTGGACAGGTCAACAATCAGCCCCAGCATTTT. This sequence joins TRBV20-1 and TRBJ1-5; the match to TRBD1 covers 7 bases. V shed 3 bases, J shed 3 bases, and the junction held 8 bases outside the gene matches. The CDR3 runs 15 residues. Germline-derived CDR1 and CDR2 are DFQATT and SNEGSKA (reference sequence).

The chain combines TRBV2 with TRBJ2-3; 7 bases fit TRBD1. CDR1 and CDR2 from the germline V gene are SNHLY and FYNNEI. There are 14 residues in the CDR3. CDR3 sequence (DNA): TGTTCCGTCCACTTGAGACAGGGACCAGATACGCAGTATTTT. It specifies CSVHLRQGPDTQYF. Filled out from reference TRBV2 and TRBJ2-3, the complete variable domain reads EPEVTQTPSHQVTQMGQEVILRCVPISNHLYFYWYRQILGQKVEFLVSFYNNEISEKSEIFDDQFSVERPDGSNFTLKIRSTKLEDSAMYFCSVHLRQGPDTQYFGPGTRLTVL.

This clonotype was seen a handful of times. The chain carries TRBV6-6 and TRBJ2-7, with D unresolved. This CDR3 region has 13 residues. CDR1 MNHNY and CDR2 SVGAGI come from the germline V gene (reference sequence). The V gene lost 3 bases and the J gene lost 2 bases, with 8 bases spanning the gap. The CDR3 loop reads CASSYSVAYEQYF. The CDR3 coding sequence is TGTGCCAGCAGTTATTCTGTGGCCTACGAGCAGTACTTC.

A remark on this clonotype: One end of the junction does not line up with germline, which may come from a read error. CDR3 sequence reads: CCARDPKTGVATYEQYF. CDR3 DNA: TGCTGTGCTAGAGACCCGAAGACAGGGGTGGCCACTTACGAGCAGTACTTC. The chain couples TRBV20-1 to TRBJ2-7; 8 bases are shared with TRBD1. Looked up from germline, CDR1 is DFQATT and CDR2 is SNEGSKA (reference sequence). The CDR3 covers 17 residues.

The chain couples TRBV20-1 to TRBJ2-7; 9 bases are shared with TRBD2. CDR1 and CDR2 from the germline V gene are DFQATT and SNEGSKA (reference sequence). Germline trimming cut 5 bases from V and 7 bases from J; bases unmatched to any gene: 6. The CDR3 runs to 12 residues. CDR3 sequence reads: CSAGPLAGEQYF. The CDR3 DNA is TGCAGTGCTGGACCCCTAGCGGGGGAGCAGTACTTC.

There are many counts of this clonotype. The V and J genes are TRBV6-4 and TRBJ2-1; TRBD1 aligns across 12 bases. V shed 4 bases and J 9 bases; nucleotides not matched to a gene: 7. The germline V gene has CDR1 MRHNA and CDR2 SNTAGT. CDR3 length: 15 residues. Written as DNA, the CDR3 is TGTGCCAGCAGTGTGGGGACAGGGGGCACAAGTGAGCAGTTCTTC. This encodes CASSVGTGGTSEQFF.

The CDR3 bases are TGCGCCAGCAGCTCACCAGGGGATGACACTGAAGCTTTCTTT. It is translated as CASSSPGDDTEAFF. The chain employs TRBV5-1 and TRBJ1-1; weak D call: TRBD1 (6 bases). Trimming took 3 bases from V and 3 from J, leaving 12 bases between them. From germline, CDR1 is SGHRS and CDR2 YFSETQ. This CDR3 spans 14 amino acids.

J is TRBJ2-2 and V is TRBV3-1; D is perhaps TRBD2 (6 bases). The germline V gene encodes CDR1 LGHDT and CDR2 YNNKEL (reference sequence). V lost 6 bases, J lost 0 bases, and 14 bases lay in between. This CDR3 contains 16 residues. CDR3 sequence: CASRRERLANTGELFF. CDR3 bases: TGTGCCAGCAGACGGGAGCGGCTCGCGAACACCGGGGAGCTGTTTTTT.

This CDR3 is CASSARDRNTEAFF. In DNA form, the CDR3 reads TGCGCCAGCAGCGCCAGGGACAGGAACACTGAAGCTTTCTTT. The chain employs TRBV5-1 and TRBJ1-1; 7 bases agree with TRBD1. Germline V lookup: CDR1 SGHRS, CDR2 YFSETQ. The CDR3 extends over 14 amino acids. With V trimmed by 4 bases and J by 1 base, 4 bases remained unmatched.

This clonotype was detected ten times or more. The gene calls are TRBV4-2 and TRBJ2-7, with no clear D. V lost 2 bases and J 4 bases, leaving 6 bases between the germline ends. The germline CDR1 and CDR2 sequences are LGHNA and YNFKEQ. The CDR3 spans 12 residues. The CDR3 nucleotides are TGTGCCAGCAGCCAATTGGGTTACGAGCAGTACTTC. Translating it yields CASSQLGYEQYF.

The gene calls are TRBV20-1 and TRBJ2-1, with a tentative D call TRBD1 (5 bases). V was shortened by 4 bases and J by 7 bases, with 20 bases between the two germline ends. This CDR3 contains 15 residues. Looked up from germline, CDR1 is DFQATT and CDR2 is SNEGSKA (reference sequence). DNA for the CDR3: TGCAGTGCTACCAGGACACCTCAGACTGGGAATGAGCAGTTCTTC. Amino acids: CSATRTPQTGNEQFF.